A single sample gave rise to the 14 T cell receptor beta chains below, sequenced in a study of shared clonotypes between healthy human individuals (dated by TCRdb to the early 2020s). The method behind the library was the immunoSEQ multiplex PCR assay. Sourced from immuneACCESS, this table was stored by TCRdb with only in-frame sequences that have V and J called. A share of the clones is absent; for the studies checked, an unresolved V gene accounts for under half, and the remainder has no known explanation. The sample table records roughly 2.4 million clones; under 97% of these occur just once. Of the sample, around 0.13% is held by the ten largest clones. Sequencing was carried out using naive CD4+ T cells sorted from blood. The meaning of the sample's cell subset or site label: CD45RA+ positively selected. These receptors were taken from a man aged 18 to 30 in good health.

The chain has TRBV7-2 and TRBJ2-7; 10 bases are shared with TRBD2. Trimming took 1 base from V and 1 from J; bases not matched to a gene: 7. This CDR3 region has 17 residues. The germline CDR1 and CDR2 sequences are SGHTA and FQGNSA. CDR3 loop: CASSLVPGLAPSYEQYF. The CDR3 DNA is TGTGCCAGCAGCTTAGTCCCGGGACTAGCGCCATCCTACGAGCAGTACTTC. Using reference TRBV7-2 and TRBJ2-7 for the parts outside the CDR3, the full variable domain is GAGVSQSPSNKVTEKGKDVELRCDPISGHTALYWYRQSLGQGLEFLIYFQGNSAPDKSGLPSDRFSAERTGGSVSTLTIQRTQQEDSAVYLCASSLVPGLAPSYEQYFGPGTRLTVT.

The chain employs TRBV7-2 and TRBJ2-7, with D uncertain. The ends were cut back, 2 bases at V and 3 bases at J, with 17 bases in the middle. The CDR3 spans 16 residues. CDR1 and CDR2 from the germline V gene are SGHTA and FQGNSA. CDR3 protein: CASSLINRPGYYEQYF. CDR3 bases: TGTGCCAGCAGCTTAATAAACCGTCCCGGATACTACGAGCAGTACTTC.

The chain links TRBV5-5 to TRBJ1-1; tentative D call: TRBD1 (6 bases). The CDR3 is made up of 13 amino acids. Germline CDR1 is SGHKS and CDR2 is YYEKEE (reference sequence). V lost 4 bases and J 5 bases, leaving 12 bases between the germline ends. The CDR3 DNA is TGTGCCAGCAGCCTACAAAGGGGGACTGAAGCTTTCTTT. Protein: CASSLQRGTEAFF.

The chain recombines TRBV7-9 with TRBJ2-7, with D perhaps assigned TRBD1 or TRBD2 (5 bases each). The V end lost 10 bases, the J end lost 3 bases, and 13 bases lay between the germline ends. Germline CDR1 reads SEHNR; CDR2 reads FQNEAQ (reference sequence). The CDR3 consists of 12 residues. CDR3: CAIGTVRYEQYF. DNA of the CDR3: TGTGCCATTGGGACCGTTCGCTACGAGCAGTACTTC.

The chain joins TRBV30 to TRBJ1-1; perhaps TRBD1 as D (5 bases). This CDR3 region has 13 residues. The V gene lost 5 bases and the J gene lost 4 bases, with 14 bases spanning the gap. In germline, CDR1 is GTSNPN, CDR2 SVGIG (reference sequence). The CDR3 loop is CAWDRGPATEAFF. In DNA form, the CDR3 reads TGTGCCTGGGATAGGGGACCGGCCACTGAAGCTTTCTTT.

This clone was picked up one time. The chain is built from TRBV12-5 and TRBJ2-7; D is undetermined. Germline-derived CDR1 and CDR2 are LGHNT and FRNRAP. The V end was cut by 3 bases, the J end by 7 bases, with 10 bases between. The CDR3 has 12 amino acids. The CDR3 sequence: CASGFPPWEQYF. For the CDR3, the DNA is TGTGCTAGTGGTTTCCCGCCCTGGGAGCAGTACTTC.

The V call is TRBV6-5, the J call TRBJ1-6; the D gene is possibly TRBD1 (6 bases). The CDR3 runs to 15 residues. The V gene's germline CDR1 is MNHEY and CDR2 SVGAGI. Trimming took 6 bases from V and 9 from J, leaving 18 bases between them. The CDR3 sequence: CASRYREWEGSPLHF. In nucleotides, the CDR3 is TGTGCCAGCAGGTACAGGGAATGGGAAGGTTCACCCCTCCACTTT.

The chain is built from TRBV5-6 and TRBJ1-4; 10 positions match TRBD1. The CDR3 length is 17 residues. CDR1 and CDR2 from the germline V gene are SGHDT and YYEEEE. Trimming took 4 bases from V and 0 from J; bases not matched to a gene: 6. Here the CDR3 reads CASSPGQGIATNEKLFF. Here the CDR3 DNA reads TGTGCCAGCAGCCCGGGACAGGGGATCGCAACTAATGAAAAACTGTTTTTT.

This clone was detected once. The chain carries TRBV2 and TRBJ1-2; the match to TRBD1 covers 9 bases. CDR1 is SNHLY, CDR2 FYNNEI, per germline. This CDR3 has 16 amino acids. The junction had 12 bases not matched to a gene; V was cut back by 10 bases and J by 0 bases. In DNA form, the CDR3 reads TGTGCCACGCGGTGGGGGACAGGGTCGGCTAACTATGGCTACACCTTC. The encoded protein is CATRWGTGSANYGYTF. Supplemented by reference TRBV2 and TRBJ1-2, the full variable domain reads EPEVTQTPSHQVTQMGQEVILRCVPISNHLYFYWYRQILGQKVEFLVSFYNNEISEKSEIFDDQFSVERPDGSNFTLKIRSTKLEDSAMYFCATRWGTGSANYGYTFGSGTRLTVV.

The chain has TRBV9 and TRBJ2-1; D is unclear. Germline assignment: CDR1 SGDLS and CDR2 YYNGEE. V lost 4 bases and J lost 3, with 8 bases in between. The CDR3 sequence is 13 residues long. CDR3 sequence (DNA): TGTGCCAGCAGCCTCGACTTCTACAATGAGCAGTTCTTC. It specifies CASSLDFYNEQFF.

This sequence joins TRBV18 and TRBJ1-4, with 11 nucleotides matching TRBD1. The ends lost 0 bases at V and 7 bases at J; junction bases unmatched: 1. Germline CDR1 and CDR2: KGHSH and LQKENI. This CDR3 spans 15 amino acids. For the CDR3, the DNA is TGTGCCAGCTCACCACCGGACAGGGGGCGTGAAAAACTGTTTTTT. It encodes CASSPPDRGREKLFF.

The DNA for the CDR3 is TGTGCCAGCAGTCCCCCTGGGGAGACCCAGTACTTC. Its protein is CASSPPGETQYF. V gene TRBV2 combines with J gene TRBJ2-5; D not resolved. The CDR3 is 12 amino acids. Trimming stripped 5 bases from V and 5 bases from J, with 9 bases between. Germline CDR1 and CDR2: SNHLY and FYNNEI.

The rearrangement uses TRBV19 and TRBJ2-2, with D uncertain. CDR3 length: 15 amino acids. Per germline, CDR1 LNHDA and CDR2 SQIVND (reference sequence). V lost 1 base and J 2 bases, leaving 8 bases between the germline ends. The chain's CDR3 is CASSIVSSNTGELFF. In DNA, the CDR3 is TGTGCCAGTAGTATAGTTTCCAGTAACACCGGGGAGCTGTTTTTT. The whole variable domain, remainder taken from reference TRBV19 and TRBJ2-2, is DGGITQSPKYLFRKEGQNVTLSCEQNLNHDAMYWYRQDPGQGLRLIYYSQIVNDFQKGDIAEGYSVSREKKESFPLTVTSAQKNPTAFYLCASSIVSSNTGELFFGEGSRLTVL.

The rearrangement links TRBV2 to TRBJ1-1, with unresolved D. The CDR3 totals 16 residues. V dropped 2 bases and J dropped 1 base, with 14 bases sitting between them. CDR1 SNHLY and CDR2 FYNNEI come from the germline V gene. The CDR3 coding sequence is TGTGCCAGCAGTGAAAATTCGGCAGCCTGGAACACTGAAGCTTTCTTT. Translated: CASSENSAAWNTEAFF. The whole variable domain, remainder taken from reference TRBV2 and TRBJ1-1, is EPEVTQTPSHQVTQMGQEVILRCVPISNHLYFYWYRQILGQKVEFLVSFYNNEISEKSEIFDDQFSVERPDGSNFTLKIRSTKLEDSAMYFCASSENSAAWNTEAFFGQGTRLTVV.